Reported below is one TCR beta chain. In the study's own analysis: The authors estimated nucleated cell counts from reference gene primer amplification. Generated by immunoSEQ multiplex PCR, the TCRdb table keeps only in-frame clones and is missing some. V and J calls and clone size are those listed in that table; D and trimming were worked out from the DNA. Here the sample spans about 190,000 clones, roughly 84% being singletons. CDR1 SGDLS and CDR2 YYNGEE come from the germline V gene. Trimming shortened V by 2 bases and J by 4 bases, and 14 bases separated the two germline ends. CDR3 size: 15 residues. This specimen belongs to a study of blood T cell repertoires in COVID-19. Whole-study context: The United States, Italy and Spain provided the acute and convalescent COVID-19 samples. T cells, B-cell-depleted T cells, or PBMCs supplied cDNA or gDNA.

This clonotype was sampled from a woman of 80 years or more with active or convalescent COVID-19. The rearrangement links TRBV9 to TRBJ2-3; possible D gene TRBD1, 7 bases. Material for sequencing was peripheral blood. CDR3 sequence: CASSVRQGGADTQYF. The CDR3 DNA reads TGTGCCAGCAGCGTTAGACAGGGAGGCGCAGATACGCAGTATTTT.